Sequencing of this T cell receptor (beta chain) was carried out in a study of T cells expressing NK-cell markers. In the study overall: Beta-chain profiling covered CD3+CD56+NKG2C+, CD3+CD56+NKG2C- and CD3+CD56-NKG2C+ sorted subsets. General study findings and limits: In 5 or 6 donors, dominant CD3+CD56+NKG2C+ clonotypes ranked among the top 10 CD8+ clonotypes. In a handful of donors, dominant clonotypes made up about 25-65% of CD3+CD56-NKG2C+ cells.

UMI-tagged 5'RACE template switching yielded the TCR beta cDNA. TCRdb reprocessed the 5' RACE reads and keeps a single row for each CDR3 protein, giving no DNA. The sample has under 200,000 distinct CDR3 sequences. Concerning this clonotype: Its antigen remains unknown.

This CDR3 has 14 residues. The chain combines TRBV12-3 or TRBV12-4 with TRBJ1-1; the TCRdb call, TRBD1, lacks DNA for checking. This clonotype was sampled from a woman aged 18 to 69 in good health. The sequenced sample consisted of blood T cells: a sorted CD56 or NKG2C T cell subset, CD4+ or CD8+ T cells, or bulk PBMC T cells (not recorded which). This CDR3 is CASSGQGLNTEAFF.